This T cell receptor (beta chain) was obtained from a study of OX40 agonist ivuxolimab in advanced cancers. As for the study in general: Patients with prior anti-PD-1, anti-PD-L1 or anti-CTLA-4 therapy were eligible; 35% to 45% had some.

About this clone itself: Its antigen remains unidentified.

Germline V gives CDR1 SEHNR, CDR2 FQNEAQ (reference sequence). Trimming removed 5 bases from V and 2 bases from J; junction bases left unmatched: 6. This CDR3 has 16 residues. General observations from the study: A proportion of nonresponders additionally exhibited low normalized T-cell clonal expansion. Averaged across samples, CD8+ T cells carried more expanded clones than CD4+ did.

Sequencing used immunoSEQ multiplex PCR; TCRdb keeps in-frame clones, though not all of them. The repertoire consists of roughly 100,000 clones, with about 96% occurring once and the leading ten covering around 2%. The V and J genes are TRBV7-9 and TRBJ2-3; 11 bases fit TRBD2. This clonotype was sampled from an adult with an advanced solid tumor such as melanoma, head and neck, liver or kidney cancer. The sequenced sample was CD4+ or CD8+ T cells sorted from blood, obtained in a trial of the OX40 agonist ivuxolimab. This chain's CDR3 is CASSRPSGRPTDTQYF. In DNA form, the CDR3 reads TGTGCCAGCAGCAGACCTAGCGGGAGGCCCACAGATACGCAGTATTTT.